This paragraph reports one T cell receptor (beta chain). What antigen it recognizes has not been identified. No much larger clonotype is one base removed from it; base qualities were not supplied. The record originates from a study of beta chain features in type 1 diabetes (dated by TCRdb to the late 2010s). In the study overall: No differences in mean age, gender distribution, total cell number or subset yield were found between patients and healthy donors. A total of 100 million to 110 million sorted cells were examined across all samples, and a strong correlation was observed between cell number per subset and RNA yield. In the study, recently diagnosed type 1 diabetes patients and matched healthy donors were compared on the TCRB repertoires of their sorted circulating CD4+ T cell subsets. Whereas all 30 or so donors provided naive and central memory subsets, regulatory and stem cell-like memory subsets were isolated from just 8 patients and roughly eight healthy donors.

Summary of the overall study and its limitations: Because cDNA was sequenced instead of genomic DNA, activated cells with high expression could be over-represented, although the groups did not differ in activation or CD3 levels. A moderate but significant shortening of TCRB CDR3 length was observed in type 1 diabetes patients in all four CD4+ subsets. The naive, central memory and regulatory TCRB repertoires appeared to resemble one another more closely among patients than among healthy donors. Shorter templates might be favored by PCR, yet because patient and control samples were amplified and corrected together, any such skew would affect both groups equally. Because small numbers of individuals were included in the HLA sub-analyses, any influence of HLA type on TCRB rearrangement was left unresolved. At VDJ recombination sites, type 1 diabetes patients had fewer insertions and more deleted nucleotides, which implies abnormalities in thymic rearrangement.

All of the isolated RNA was reverse transcribed with the High Capacity cDNA Reverse Transcription Kit, so expressed TCRB transcripts were sequenced. Deep immunoSEQ sequencing was performed on naive, central memory and regulatory T cell samples, with an average of roughly 3.3 million total reads per sample. After sorted cells were lysed in RLT buffer, RNA was extracted with DNase-treated RNeasy Micro or Mini kits, with the choice depending on cell number. To prevent cross-contamination, each cell subset was processed individually, whereas patient and healthy donor samples were processed jointly. The immunoSEQ multiplex PCR was used to amplify TCRB sequences from cDNA, yielding 87-bp fragments that span the CDR3 region. Sequencing of the amplicons was done on the Illumina HiSeq platform. Under the source paper's analysis protocol: PCR bias was computationally corrected using synthetic template baselines, reads within Hamming distance 2 were collapsed, and singletons that could not be merged were discarded. Reads were aligned to IMGT to assign V, D and J genes, CDR3 length, and insertions or deletions at six rearrangement sites. Within each subset, clonotype counts were normalized to sorted cell number, and only after that were true diversity and Gini coefficients computed with the tcR R package. The overlap coefficient, calculated on TCRB nucleotide sequences, was used to measure repertoire sharing. Drawn from immuneACCESS, this table holds only the in-frame rearrangements with V and J called that TCRdb kept. Clones are partly lost; checked studies trace under half to an unresolved V gene and leave the rest unexplained. The V and J calls and clone size are taken from that table; D and trimming were inferred from the DNA. A total of about 170,000 clones appear in this sample, around 8% of them only once. Clones ranked in the top ten supply around 0.94% of the sample.

From each donor, a single peripheral blood sample of 100 to 150 mL on average was drawn into heparinised tubes. Naive, central memory, regulatory and stem cell-like memory CD4+ T cells were sorted on a BD FACSAria II using a panel including CD45RO, CCR7, CD25, CD127, CD95 and CD27. Every sorted population had a purity above 95%. PBMCs were isolated right away by Lymphoprep density gradient centrifugation and were stained directly, without culture. To minimize batch effects, samples were stained and sorted in pairs, one healthy donor with one patient per experiment. The V and J ends are trimmed by 0 bases and 3 bases, leaving 6 bases between them. From the cysteine up to the phenylalanine, the CDR3 has a length of 13 residues. The retained sequence is limited to the CDR3, 39 bases, with the frame set at the first base. Sequences GTSNPN (CDR1) and SVGIG (CDR2) are obtained from the germline V gene (reference sequence).

The chain joins TRBV30 to TRBJ1-5, with the D gene uncertain. This clonotype originated in a woman aged 40 to 50 with type 1 diabetes. The sample consisted of central memory CD4+ T cells from blood. The CDR3 protein is CAWSVQLNQPQHF. In nucleotides, the sequence is TGTGCCTGGAGTGTACAGCTCAATCAGCCCCAGCATTTT.